The rows below give T cell receptor beta chains drawn from one sample of a study of T cell responses to AZD1222 COVID-19 vaccine. The table came from immunoSEQ multiplex PCR; TCRdb's copy has only in-frame clones and leaves some out. The table has over 95,000 clones, 91% seen once. This sample comprised peripheral blood, obtained 28 days after the second AZD1222 dose. Source of these receptors: an adult who received the AZD1222 COVID-19 vaccine. CDR3s include the opening cysteine and the closing phenylalanine or tryptophan. The order of the fields is clone size, V gene, J gene, D gene, CDR3 DNA, CDR3 protein. The D gene is left open where the match is weak. Some rows have no size entry. The others give once, few or many, or a class for an expanded clone.

abundance: once
v_gene: TRBV7-9
j_gene: TRBJ1-1
d_gene: NA
CDR3nt: TGTGCCAGCAGCTTCGACAGAGGGGGTGCAACTGAAGCTTTCTTT
CDR3aa: CASSFDRGGATEAFF

abundance: NA
v_gene: TRBV11-2
j_gene: TRBJ2-1
d_gene: NA
CDR3nt: TGTGCCAGCAGCTTAAATCCGGGGAATGAGCAGTTCTTC
CDR3aa: CASSLNPGNEQFF

abundance: NA
v_gene: TRBV5-5
j_gene: TRBJ1-1
d_gene: NA
CDR3nt: TGTGCCAGCAGCATCATACTGGGAGGGAGGACTGAAGCTTTCTTT
CDR3aa: CASSIILGGRTEAFF

abundance: NA
v_gene: TRBV9
j_gene: TRBJ2-3
d_gene: NA
CDR3nt: TGTGCCAGCAGCCCCTCGTGGGGAGGCACAGATACGCAGTATTTT
CDR3aa: CASSPSWGGTDTQYF

abundance: once
v_gene: TRBV28
j_gene: TRBJ2-2
d_gene: NA
CDR3nt: TGTGCCAGCAGTGAGACTACAAGCACCGGGGAGCTGTTTTTT
CDR3aa: CASSETTSTGELFF

abundance: NA
v_gene: TRBV28
j_gene: TRBJ1-2
d_gene: NA
CDR3nt: TGTGCCAGCAGTTTATCCTCAGGGGAGGGAAGCTATGGCTACACCTTC
CDR3aa: CASSLSSGEGSYGYTF

abundance: NA
v_gene: TRBV24-1
j_gene: TRBJ2-1
d_gene: NA
CDR3nt: TGTGCCACCAGTGATTTAACTCATGAGCAGTTCTTC
CDR3aa: CATSDLTHEQFF

abundance: NA
v_gene: TRBV6-5
j_gene: TRBJ2-7
d_gene: NA
CDR3nt: TGTGCCAGCAGTTACTACCCAGACCCATCCTACGAGCAGTACTTC
CDR3aa: CASSYYPDPSYEQYF

abundance: NA
v_gene: TRBV5-1
j_gene: TRBJ1-1
d_gene: NA
CDR3nt: TGCGCCAGCAGCTTGGGTTCCGGCACTGAAGCTTTCTTT
CDR3aa: CASSLGSGTEAFF

abundance: NA
v_gene: TRBV3-1/TRBV3-2
j_gene: TRBJ1-6
d_gene: TRBD1
CDR3nt: TGTGCCAGCAGCCAAGTCGGGACAGGGAATTCACCCCTCCACTTT
CDR3aa: CASSQVGTGNSPLHF

abundance: medium-sized
v_gene: TRBV9
j_gene: TRBJ2-3
d_gene: NA
CDR3nt: TGTGCCAGCAGCGTCTGGACTGATAGCACAGATACGCAGTATTTT
CDR3aa: CASSVWTDSTDTQYF

abundance: NA
v_gene: TRBV5-6
j_gene: TRBJ1-4
d_gene: NA
CDR3nt: TGTGCCAGCAGCCGCGCGGGGACACCTAATGAAAAACTGTTTTTT
CDR3aa: CASSRAGTPNEKLFF

abundance: NA
v_gene: TRBV5-4
j_gene: TRBJ1-1
d_gene: NA
CDR3nt: TGTGCCAGCAGCCGAGGACAAAACACTGAAGCTTTCTTT
CDR3aa: CASSRGQNTEAFF

abundance: NA
v_gene: TRBV7-9
j_gene: TRBJ2-1
d_gene: TRBD2
CDR3nt: TGTGCCAGCAGCCCGAGCGGGAGGGTCTACAATGAGCAGTTCTTC
CDR3aa: CASSPSGRVYNEQFF

abundance: NA
v_gene: TRBV6-5
j_gene: TRBJ2-7
d_gene: TRBD2
CDR3nt: TGTGCCAGCAGTTACGGGTCCAGCGGGGGGTACGAGCAGTACTTC
CDR3aa: CASSYGSSGGYEQYF

abundance: NA
v_gene: TRBV5-4
j_gene: TRBJ2-7
d_gene: TRBD1
CDR3nt: TGTGCCAGCAGCTTGGCCGGGACAGTTACCTACGAGCAGTACTTC
CDR3aa: CASSLAGTVTYEQYF

abundance: NA
v_gene: TRBV19
j_gene: TRBJ2-1
d_gene: NA
CDR3nt: TGTGCCAGTAGTATTAGGAATGAGCAGTTCTTC
CDR3aa: CASSIRNEQFF

abundance: NA
v_gene: TRBV7-6
j_gene: TRBJ1-3
d_gene: TRBD1
CDR3nt: TGTGCCAGCAGCTTATCCGGGACAGCCTCTGGAAACACCATATATTTT
CDR3aa: CASSLSGTASGNTIYF

abundance: medium-sized
v_gene: TRBV27
j_gene: TRBJ2-7
d_gene: NA
CDR3nt: TGTGCCAGCAGTTTAGGGTCAGCGCCTCGCGAGCAGTACTTC
CDR3aa: CASSLGSAPREQYF

abundance: NA
v_gene: TRBV27
j_gene: TRBJ2-7
d_gene: TRBD1
CDR3nt: TGTGCCAGCAGTTCCGCGGACAGGGTTAAGGACGAGCAGTACTTC
CDR3aa: CASSSADRVKDEQYF

abundance: once
v_gene: TRBV5-1
j_gene: TRBJ2-7
d_gene: NA
CDR3nt: TGCGCCAGCAGTTCAGGGAGCTCCTACGAGCAGTACTTC
CDR3aa: CASSSGSSYEQYF

abundance: NA
v_gene: TRBV30
j_gene: TRBJ1-5
d_gene: NA
CDR3nt: TGTGCCTGGAGTGAAAGCCCCGACCTTCCAGGGTATCAGCCCCAGCATTTT
CDR3aa: CAWSESPDLPGYQPQHF

abundance: NA
v_gene: TRBV6-5
j_gene: TRBJ1-1
d_gene: TRBD1
CDR3nt: TGTGCCAGCAGTCCGGGACAGGCCCTAGCGGCTTTCTTT
CDR3aa: CASSPGQALAAFF

abundance: NA
v_gene: TRBV5-4
j_gene: TRBJ1-1
d_gene: NA
CDR3nt: TGTGCCAGCAGGGGCGGACAGCCGAACACTGAAGCTTTCTTT
CDR3aa: CASRGGQPNTEAFF

abundance: NA
v_gene: TRBV6-1
j_gene: TRBJ2-7
d_gene: NA
CDR3nt: TGTGCCAGCAGTGAAAAGAGGGCTATGCCCTACGAGCAGTACTTC
CDR3aa: CASSEKRAMPYEQYF

abundance: NA
v_gene: TRBV20-1
j_gene: TRBJ2-1
d_gene: NA
CDR3nt: TGCAGTGCTAGTTATGGAGGGGGAGTATACAATGAGCAGTTCTTC
CDR3aa: CSASYGGGVYNEQFF

abundance: NA
v_gene: TRBV4-1
j_gene: TRBJ2-7
d_gene: TRBD1
CDR3nt: TGCGCCAGCAGCAAAATCCCGGGACAGGTATCCTACGAGCAGTACTTC
CDR3aa: CASSKIPGQVSYEQYF

abundance: NA
v_gene: TRBV27
j_gene: TRBJ2-5
d_gene: NA
CDR3nt: TGTGCCAGCTCCCCACTAGTAAGAGAGACCCAGTACTTC
CDR3aa: CASSPLVRETQYF

abundance: once
v_gene: TRBV28
j_gene: TRBJ1-5
d_gene: TRBD1
CDR3nt: TGTGCCAGCAGATCCGGGACAGGGAGACAGCCCCAGCATTTT
CDR3aa: CASRSGTGRQPQHF

abundance: NA
v_gene: TRBV2
j_gene: TRBJ1-1
d_gene: TRBD1
CDR3nt: TGTGCCAGCAGGGACAGGGGGATGAACACTGAAGCTTTCTTT
CDR3aa: CASRDRGMNTEAFF

abundance: NA
v_gene: TRBV5-1
j_gene: TRBJ2-3
d_gene: NA
CDR3nt: TGCGCCAGCAGCTCACAGGGTTTCACAGATACGCAGTATTTT
CDR3aa: CASSSQGFTDTQYF

abundance: NA
v_gene: TRBV19
j_gene: TRBJ2-7
d_gene: TRBD1
CDR3nt: TGTGCCAGTACCGATGTGGGACAGGGGAGAAACGAGCAGTACTTC
CDR3aa: CASTDVGQGRNEQYF

abundance: NA
v_gene: TRBV5-4
j_gene: TRBJ2-2
d_gene: NA
CDR3nt: TGTGCCAGCAGCTTGGTTGGGCAGCTAAACACCGGGGAGCTGTTTTTT
CDR3aa: CASSLVGQLNTGELFF

abundance: NA
v_gene: TRBV7-9
j_gene: TRBJ1-2
d_gene: NA
CDR3nt: TGTGCCAGCAGCTTAGCGGACAGTCGTGGCTACACCTTC
CDR3aa: CASSLADSRGYTF

abundance: NA
v_gene: TRBV9
j_gene: TRBJ2-5
d_gene: NA
CDR3nt: TGTGCCAGCAGCGTCCGGGGCCCGGGGGAGACCCAGTACTTC
CDR3aa: CASSVRGPGETQYF

abundance: NA
v_gene: TRBV5-8
j_gene: TRBJ1-5
d_gene: NA
CDR3nt: TGTGCCAGCAATCGAGCGGTCGGCAATCAGCCCCAGCATTTT
CDR3aa: CASNRAVGNQPQHF

abundance: NA
v_gene: TRBV19
j_gene: TRBJ2-2
d_gene: TRBD2
CDR3nt: TGTGCCAGTAGTATTCGAGCGGGATACACCGGGGAGCTGTTTTTT
CDR3aa: CASSIRAGYTGELFF

abundance: NA
v_gene: TRBV19
j_gene: TRBJ1-4
d_gene: NA
CDR3nt: TGTGCCACCAGACTCGGTGCAACTAATGAAAAACTGTTTTTT
CDR3aa: CATRLGATNEKLFF

abundance: NA
v_gene: TRBV27
j_gene: TRBJ2-7
d_gene: TRBD2
CDR3nt: TGTGCCAGCAGTCCCGGACTAGCGGTATACGAGCAGTACTTC
CDR3aa: CASSPGLAVYEQYF

abundance: NA
v_gene: TRBV7-2
j_gene: TRBJ1-4
d_gene: TRBD1
CDR3nt: TGTGCCAGCAGCTTAGTGGACAGGGTTAATGAAAAACTGTTTTTT
CDR3aa: CASSLVDRVNEKLFF

abundance: NA
v_gene: TRBV9
j_gene: TRBJ1-2
d_gene: NA
CDR3nt: TGTGCCAGCAGCGTAGACGGACTGAACTATGGCTACACCTTC
CDR3aa: CASSVDGLNYGYTF

abundance: NA
v_gene: TRBV27
j_gene: TRBJ1-3
d_gene: NA
CDR3nt: TGTGCCAGCAGCTTGGCAGGTAGCTCTGGAAACACCATATATTTT
CDR3aa: CASSLAGSSGNTIYF

abundance: NA
v_gene: TRBV27
j_gene: TRBJ2-5
d_gene: TRBD2
CDR3nt: TGTGCCAGCAGTCAACCGGGACTAGCGGAGTCACTGGAGACCCAGTACTTC
CDR3aa: CASSQPGLAESLETQYF

abundance: NA
v_gene: TRBV2
j_gene: TRBJ1-1
d_gene: TRBD1
CDR3nt: TGTGCCAGCAGTGGACAGGGAAACACTGAAGCTTTCTTT
CDR3aa: CASSGQGNTEAFF

abundance: NA
v_gene: TRBV19
j_gene: TRBJ2-4
d_gene: TRBD2
CDR3nt: TGTGCCAGTAGTACCACCCCCTCCGGGGGACTACCCAAAAACATTCAGTACTTC
CDR3aa: CASSTTPSGGLPKNIQYF

abundance: NA
v_gene: TRBV7-9
j_gene: TRBJ1-1
d_gene: NA
CDR3nt: TGTGCCAGCAGCTTTCAGGGCAGAAACACTGAAGCTTTCTTT
CDR3aa: CASSFQGRNTEAFF

abundance: NA
v_gene: TRBV5-6
j_gene: TRBJ2-5
d_gene: TRBD2
CDR3nt: TGTGCCAGCAGCTTGCTAGCGGCGGCACTCCAAGAGACCCAGTACTTC
CDR3aa: CASSLLAAALQETQYF